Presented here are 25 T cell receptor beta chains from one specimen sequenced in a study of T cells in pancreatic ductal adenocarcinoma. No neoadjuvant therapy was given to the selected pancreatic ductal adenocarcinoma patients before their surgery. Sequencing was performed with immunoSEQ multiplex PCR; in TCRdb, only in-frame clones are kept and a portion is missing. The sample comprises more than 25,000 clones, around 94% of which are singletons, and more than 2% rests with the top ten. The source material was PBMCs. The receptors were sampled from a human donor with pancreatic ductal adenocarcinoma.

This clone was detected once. CDR3 DNA: TGTGCCATCACTGCGACAGGGGGCACTGAAGCTTTCTTT. Its protein product is CAITATGGTEAFF. This chain links TRBV10-3 with TRBJ1-1; 9 bases align to TRBD1. The length of the CDR3 is 13 residues. The J segment lost 4 bases and the V segment lost 7 bases, leaving 4 bases of the junction unmatched. Germline lookup yields CDR1 ENHRY and CDR2 SYGVKD.

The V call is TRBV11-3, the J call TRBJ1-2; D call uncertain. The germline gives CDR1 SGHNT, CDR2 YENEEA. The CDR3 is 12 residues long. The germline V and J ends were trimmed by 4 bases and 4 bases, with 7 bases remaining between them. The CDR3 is CASSSGVYGYTF. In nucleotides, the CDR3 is TGTGCCAGCAGCTCGGGCGTCTATGGCTACACCTTC.

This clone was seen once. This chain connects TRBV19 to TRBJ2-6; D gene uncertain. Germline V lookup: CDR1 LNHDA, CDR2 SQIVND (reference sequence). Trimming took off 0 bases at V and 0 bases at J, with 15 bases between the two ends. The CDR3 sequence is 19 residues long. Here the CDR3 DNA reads TGTGCCAGTAGTATAGATGTCTTCCGTATAGGCTCTGGGGCCAACGTCCTGACTTTC. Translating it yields CASSIDVFRIGSGANVLTF. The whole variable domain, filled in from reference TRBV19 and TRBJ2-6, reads DGGITQSPKYLFRKEGQNVTLSCEQNLNHDAMYWYRQDPGQGLRLIYYSQIVNDFQKGDIAEGYSVSREKKESFPLTVTSAQKNPTAFYLCASSIDVFRIGSGANVLTFGAGSRLTVL.

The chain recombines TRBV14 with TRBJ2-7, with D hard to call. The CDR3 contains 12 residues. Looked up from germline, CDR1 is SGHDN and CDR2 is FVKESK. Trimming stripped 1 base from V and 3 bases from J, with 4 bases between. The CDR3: CASSQGIYEQYF. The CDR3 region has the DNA TGTGCCAGCAGCCAAGGAATCTACGAGCAGTACTTC.

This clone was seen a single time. The CDR3 DNA sequence: TGTGCCAGCAAAGAAAGGCAGGAGGCCTACGAGCAGTACTTC. Translation: CASKERQEAYEQYF. The rearrangement joins TRBV28 to TRBJ2-7; D might be TRBD2 (5 bases). Germline V gene data show CDR1 as MDHEN and CDR2 as SYDVKM. Trimming cost V 7 bases and J 2 bases, with 15 bases left between them. This CDR3 is 14 amino acids long.

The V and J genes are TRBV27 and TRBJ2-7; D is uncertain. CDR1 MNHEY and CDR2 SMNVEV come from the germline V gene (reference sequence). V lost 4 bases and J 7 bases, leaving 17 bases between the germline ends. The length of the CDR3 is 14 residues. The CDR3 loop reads CASSSGFLGYEQYF. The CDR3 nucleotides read TGTGCCAGCAGTTCCGGGTTCCTTGGATATGAGCAGTACTTC.

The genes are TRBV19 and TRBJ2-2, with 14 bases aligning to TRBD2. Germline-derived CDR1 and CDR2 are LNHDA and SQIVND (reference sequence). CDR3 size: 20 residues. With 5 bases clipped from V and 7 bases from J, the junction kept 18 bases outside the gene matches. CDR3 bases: TGTGCCAGTAGTCCTTGGACAGCGGGACTAGCGGGGGCCTCGGGCGGGGAGCTGTTTTTT. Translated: CASSPWTAGLAGASGGELFF.

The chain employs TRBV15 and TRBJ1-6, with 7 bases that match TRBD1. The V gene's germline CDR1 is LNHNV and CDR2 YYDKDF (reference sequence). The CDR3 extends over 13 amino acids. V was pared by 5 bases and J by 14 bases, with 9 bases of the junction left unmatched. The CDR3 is CATSVQGIPALHF. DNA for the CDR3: TGTGCCACCAGCGTACAGGGGATCCCGGCCCTCCACTTT. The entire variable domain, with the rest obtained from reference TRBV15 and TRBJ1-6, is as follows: DAMVIQNPRYQVTQFGKPVTLSCSQTLNHNVMYWYQQKSSQAPKLLFHYYDKDFNNEADTPDNFQSRRPNTSFCFLDIRSPGLGDTAMYLCATSVQGIPALHFGNGTRLTVT.

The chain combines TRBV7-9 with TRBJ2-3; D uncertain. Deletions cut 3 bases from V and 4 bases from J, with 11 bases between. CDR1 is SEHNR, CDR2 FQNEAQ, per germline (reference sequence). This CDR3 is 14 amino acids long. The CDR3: CASSFLLGPDTQYF. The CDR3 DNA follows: TGTGCCAGCAGCTTCTTATTAGGCCCAGATACGCAGTATTTT.

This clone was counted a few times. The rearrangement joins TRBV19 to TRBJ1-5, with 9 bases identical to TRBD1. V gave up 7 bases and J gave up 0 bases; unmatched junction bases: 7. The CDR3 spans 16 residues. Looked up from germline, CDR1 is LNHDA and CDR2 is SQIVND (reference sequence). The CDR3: CASKTDRGYSNQPQHF. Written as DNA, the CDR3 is TGTGCCAGTAAAACGGACAGGGGATATAGCAATCAGCCCCAGCATTTT.

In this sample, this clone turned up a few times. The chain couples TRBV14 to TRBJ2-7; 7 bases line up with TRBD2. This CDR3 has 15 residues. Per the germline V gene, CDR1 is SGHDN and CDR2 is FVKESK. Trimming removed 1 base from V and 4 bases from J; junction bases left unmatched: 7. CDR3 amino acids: CASSQASGAAYEQYF. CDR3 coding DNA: TGTGCCAGCAGCCAAGCTAGCGGAGCCGCTTACGAGCAGTACTTC.

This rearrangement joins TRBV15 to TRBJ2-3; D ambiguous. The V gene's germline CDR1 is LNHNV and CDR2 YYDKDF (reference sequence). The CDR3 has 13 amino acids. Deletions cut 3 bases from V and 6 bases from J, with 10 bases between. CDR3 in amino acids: CATSSHGRDTQYF. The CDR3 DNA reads TGTGCCACCAGCAGCCACGGAAGGGATACGCAGTATTTT.

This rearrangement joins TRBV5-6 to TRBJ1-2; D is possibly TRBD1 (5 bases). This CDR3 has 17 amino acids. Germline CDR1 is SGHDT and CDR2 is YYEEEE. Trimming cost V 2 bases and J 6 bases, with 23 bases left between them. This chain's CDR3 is CASSLLREAMGKNGYTF. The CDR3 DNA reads TGTGCCAGCAGCTTACTCAGGGAGGCGATGGGGAAGAATGGCTACACCTTC. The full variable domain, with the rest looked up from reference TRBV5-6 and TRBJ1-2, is DAGVTQSPTHLIKTRGQQVTLRCSPKSGHDTVSWYQQALGQGPQFIFQYYEEEERQRGNFPDRFSGHQFPNYSSELNVNALLLGDSALYLCASSLLREAMGKNGYTFGSGTRLTVV.

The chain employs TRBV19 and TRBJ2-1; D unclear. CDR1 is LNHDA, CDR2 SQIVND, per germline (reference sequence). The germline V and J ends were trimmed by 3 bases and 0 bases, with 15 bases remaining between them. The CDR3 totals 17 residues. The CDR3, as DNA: TGTGCCAGTAGTATTCTCGACTCGCGAAGCTCCTACAATGAGCAGTTCTTC. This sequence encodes CASSILDSRSSYNEQFF.

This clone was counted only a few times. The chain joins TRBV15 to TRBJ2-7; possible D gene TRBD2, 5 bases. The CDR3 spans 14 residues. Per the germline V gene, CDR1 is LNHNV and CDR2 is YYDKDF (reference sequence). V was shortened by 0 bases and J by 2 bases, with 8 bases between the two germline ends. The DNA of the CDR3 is TGTGCCACCAGCAGAGATCCCGGGGCCTACGAGCAGTACTTC. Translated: CATSRDPGAYEQYF.

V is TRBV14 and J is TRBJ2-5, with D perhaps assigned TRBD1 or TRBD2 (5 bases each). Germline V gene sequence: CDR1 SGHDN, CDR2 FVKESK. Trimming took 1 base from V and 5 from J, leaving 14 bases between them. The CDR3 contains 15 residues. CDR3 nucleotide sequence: TGTGCCAGCAGCCAAGGGGGGACGGCCATGGAGACCCAGTACTTC. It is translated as CASSQGGTAMETQYF.

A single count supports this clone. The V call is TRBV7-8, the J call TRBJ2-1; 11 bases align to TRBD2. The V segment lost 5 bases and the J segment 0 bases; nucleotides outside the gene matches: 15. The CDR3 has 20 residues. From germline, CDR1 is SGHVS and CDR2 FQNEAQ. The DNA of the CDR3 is TGTGCCAGCAGCCTCCAAGTTAGCGGGAGGGCTCTGAGCTCCTACAATGAGCAGTTCTTC. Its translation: CASSLQVSGRALSSYNEQFF.

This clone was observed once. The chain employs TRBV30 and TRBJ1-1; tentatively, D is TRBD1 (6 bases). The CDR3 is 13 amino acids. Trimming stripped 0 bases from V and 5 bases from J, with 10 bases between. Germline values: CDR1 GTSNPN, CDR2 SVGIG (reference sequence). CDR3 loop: CAWSVEGETEAFF. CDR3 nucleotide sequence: TGTGCCTGGAGTGTGGAGGGGGAAACTGAAGCTTTCTTT.

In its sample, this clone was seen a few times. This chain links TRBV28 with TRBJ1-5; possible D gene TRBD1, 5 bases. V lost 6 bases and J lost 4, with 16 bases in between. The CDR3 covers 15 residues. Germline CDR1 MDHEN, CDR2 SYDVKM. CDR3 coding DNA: TGTGCCAGCAGCTCCCTCGGTGGGGGAAATCAGCCCCAGCATTTT. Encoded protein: CASSSLGGGNQPQHF.

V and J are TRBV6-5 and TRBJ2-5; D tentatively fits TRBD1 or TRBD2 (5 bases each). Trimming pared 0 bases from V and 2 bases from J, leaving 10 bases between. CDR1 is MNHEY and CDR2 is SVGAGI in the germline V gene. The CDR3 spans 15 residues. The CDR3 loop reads CASSYSAWGQETQYF. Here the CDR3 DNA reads TGTGCCAGCAGTTACTCCGCCTGGGGGCAAGAGACCCAGTACTTC.

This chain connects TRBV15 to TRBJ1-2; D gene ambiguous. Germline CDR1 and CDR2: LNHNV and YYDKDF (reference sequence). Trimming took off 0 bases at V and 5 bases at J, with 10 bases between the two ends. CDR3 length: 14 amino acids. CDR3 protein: CATSRDYAGYGYTF. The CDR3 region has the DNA TGTGCCACCAGCAGAGATTATGCGGGGTATGGCTACACCTTC.

This CDR3 is CASSTGGDTSNQPQHF. CDR3 coding DNA: TGTGCCAGTAGTACCGGGGGGGACACTAGCAATCAGCCCCAGCATTTT. The rearrangement links TRBV19 to TRBJ1-5; D possibly corresponds to TRBD1 (6 bases). The CDR3 loop spans 16 amino acids. V dropped 4 bases and J dropped 0 bases, with 13 bases sitting between them. Germline values: CDR1 LNHDA, CDR2 SQIVND (reference sequence).

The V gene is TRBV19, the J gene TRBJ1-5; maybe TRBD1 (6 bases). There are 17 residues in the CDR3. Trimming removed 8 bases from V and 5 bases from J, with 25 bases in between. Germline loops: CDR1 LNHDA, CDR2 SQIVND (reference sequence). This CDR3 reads CASRTQGIGSTDQPQHF. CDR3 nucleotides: TGTGCCAGTCGCACCCAGGGGATCGGGTCAACAGATCAGCCCCAGCATTTT.

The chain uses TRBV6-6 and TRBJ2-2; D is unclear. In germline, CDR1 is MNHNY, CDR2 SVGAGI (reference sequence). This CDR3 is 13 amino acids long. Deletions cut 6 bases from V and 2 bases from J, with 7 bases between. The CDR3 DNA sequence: TGTGCCAGCAGGGACGTTAACACCGGGGAGCTGTTTTTT. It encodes CASRDVNTGELFF.

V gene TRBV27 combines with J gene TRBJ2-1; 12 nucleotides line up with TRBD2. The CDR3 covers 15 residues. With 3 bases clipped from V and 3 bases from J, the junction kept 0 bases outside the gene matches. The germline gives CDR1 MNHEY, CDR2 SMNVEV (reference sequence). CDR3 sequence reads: CASSLGLAGYNEQFF. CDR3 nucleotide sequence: TGTGCCAGCAGTTTGGGACTAGCGGGCTACAATGAGCAGTTCTTC.